The 27 T cell receptor beta chains reported below all come from one sample, sequenced in a study of blood T cells in healthy people across ages. Then a second PCR, running about 6 to 12 cycles, was carried out with a sample-barcoded 5' primer and a J-beta primer mix. Using its own MiXCR run on the 5' RACE reads, TCRdb lists one record per CDR3 protein. The table records approximately 800,000 distinct CDR3 sequences, less than 80% of them present only once. The sequenced material came from blood. All receptors come from a young man in good health.

This clonotype has only a few counts. J is TRBJ2-6 and V is TRBV5-6, with TRBD2 matching 8 bases. CDR1 is SGHDT and CDR2 is YYEEEE in the germline V gene. The CDR3 has 17 amino acids. V lost 3 bases to trimming and J lost 1 base; unmatched junction nucleotides: 6. CDR3 nucleotides: TGTGCCAGCAGCTGGGGACTAGTTGTGTCTGGGGCCAACGTCCTGACTTTC. Protein: CASSWGLVVSGANVLTF.

The sample holds one count of this clonotype. This chain links TRBV6-6 with TRBJ2-1; D unclear. The germline gives CDR1 MNHNY, CDR2 SVGAGI (reference sequence). Trimming left V 5 bases short and J 5 bases short, with 16 bases between. The CDR3 is 15 amino acids. CDR3 DNA: TGTGCCAGCAGTACCCCCGATTTACGGGACAATGAGCAGTTCTTC. Protein sequence: CASSTPDLRDNEQFF.

The rearrangement joins TRBV5-4 to TRBJ2-5, with 11 positions matching TRBD2. Trimming at V came to 0 bases and at J to 5 bases, leaving 9 bases not matched to a gene. CDR1 SGHNT and CDR2 YYREEE come from the germline V gene (reference sequence). The CDR3 consists of 17 residues. The CDR3: CASSLDISGGAKETQYF. The CDR3 DNA reads as TGTGCCAGCAGCTTGGATATTAGCGGGGGGGCCAAGGAGACCCAGTACTTC.

This clonotype was detected a few times. The chain carries TRBV28 and TRBJ2-4; D is tentatively TRBD1 or TRBD2 (5 bases each). CDR1 and CDR2 (germline): MDHEN, SYDVKM. The CDR3 has 14 residues. With 5 bases removed from V and 3 bases from J, the gap between germline ends came to 11 bases. This CDR3 reads CASSPGTFKNIQYF. For the CDR3, the DNA is TGTGCCAGCAGTCCCGGGACGTTCAAAAACATTCAGTACTTC.

This chain links TRBV12-3 or TRBV12-4 with TRBJ1-5; unclear D gene. This CDR3 is 15 amino acids long. V lost 6 bases to trimming and J lost 2 bases, with 14 bases between them. The CDR3 loop is CASSARVDRNQPQHF. CDR3 coding DNA: TGTGCCAGCAGCGCCAGAGTAGATCGCAATCAGCCCCAGCATTTT.

The rearrangement links TRBV5-6 to TRBJ2-4, with 9 bases lining up with TRBD1. Trimming removed 3 bases from V and 13 bases from J; junction bases left unmatched: 14. The CDR3 runs 15 residues. Germline assignment: CDR1 SGHDT and CDR2 YYEEEE. CDR3 amino acids: CASSSGTGTLYGQYF. The DNA of the CDR3 is TGTGCCAGCAGCTCCGGGACAGGGACCCTCTACGGGCAGTACTTC.

In this sample, this clonotype turned up a few times. This sequence joins TRBV10-3 and TRBJ1-5; 8 bases fit TRBD1. Germline-derived CDR1 and CDR2 are ENHRY and SYGVKD. The CDR3 consists of 13 residues. V dropped 11 bases and J dropped 5; count of bases not matched to a gene: 8. The CDR3 DNA is TGTGCCGCAACAGGGGGTATTGATCAGCCCCAGCATTTT. It codes for CAATGGIDQPQHF.

The chain employs TRBV20-1 and TRBJ2-7; 13 positions match TRBD2. Trimming at V came to 6 bases and at J to 0 bases, leaving 14 bases not matched to a gene. This CDR3 has 18 residues. Germline-derived CDR1 and CDR2 are DFQATT and SNEGSKA (reference sequence). The CDR3 sequence: CSAKGRLAGGLSSYEQYF. As DNA, the CDR3 is TGCAGTGCCAAGGGGCGACTAGCGGGGGGCTTAAGCTCCTACGAGCAGTACTTC.

The chain joins TRBV7-2 to TRBJ1-2; 12 bases are a match to TRBD1. In germline, CDR1 is SGHTA, CDR2 FQGNSA. Germline trimming cut 4 bases from V and 8 bases from J; bases unmatched to any gene: 2. This CDR3 has 13 amino acids. This chain's CDR3 is CASSYGTGGGYTF. CDR3 sequence (DNA): TGTGCCAGCAGCTACGGGACAGGGGGCGGCTACACCTTC.

This clonotype was counted between two and nine times. This rearrangement joins TRBV28 to TRBJ2-5; D assignment may be TRBD1 or TRBD2 (5 bases each). The CDR3 has 13 amino acids. V lost 11 bases and J lost 5, with 18 bases in between. The V gene's germline CDR1 is MDHEN and CDR2 SYDVKM. As DNA, the CDR3 is TGTGCCCACGGGGACGGGAAGAGGGAGACCCAGTACTTC. It specifies CAHGDGKRETQYF.

This clonotype was seen more than once but under ten times. The gene calls are TRBV20-1 and TRBJ2-7; 7 bases line up with TRBD1. Germline CDR1 reads DFQATT; CDR2 reads SNEGSKA (reference sequence). The CDR3 runs 11 residues. Trimming at V came to 7 bases and at J to 4 bases, leaving 4 bases not matched to a gene. The CDR3, as DNA: TGCAGTGTGGAACAGGGGTACGAGCAGTACTTC. Translated, it gives CSVEQGYEQYF.

This clonotype was counted between two and nine times. The CDR3 DNA is TGTGCCAGCAGCCAAGCACTTGGTAGCCGTCAGAATCCGAGGTCCTACAATGAGCAGTTCTTC. It specifies CASSQALGSRQNPRSYNEQFF. This chain joins TRBV4-2 and TRBJ2-1, with unresolved D. Germline CDR1 LGHNA, CDR2 YNFKEQ. The CDR3 is 21 amino acids. The V end lost 1 base, the J end lost 1 base, and 26 bases lay between the germline ends.

V gene TRBV6-2 or TRBV6-3 combines with J gene TRBJ2-4, with a weak D call TRBD1 (6 bases). Gene TRBJ2-5 matches the end of the DNA better, so the J call may be wrong. Germline V gene data show CDR1 as MNHEY and CDR2 as SVGEGT. This CDR3 has 14 residues. The CDR3 here is CASSYRRGQETQYF. The DNA for the CDR3 is TGTGCCAGCAGTTACAGAAGGGGGCAAGAGACCCAGTACTTC.

This clonotype was counted only a few times. The CDR3 nucleotides read TGTGCCAGCAGTTACCCAGGACAGGGTGCCTACAATGAGCAGTTCTTC. It specifies CASSYPGQGAYNEQFF. The V gene is TRBV6-2 or TRBV6-3, the J gene TRBJ2-1; 8 bases map to TRBD1. Trimming removed 2 bases from V and 2 bases from J; junction bases left unmatched: 5. The V gene's germline CDR1 is MNHEY and CDR2 SVGEGT. CDR3 size: 16 residues.

The rearrangement joins TRBV29-1 to TRBJ2-1; a weak D match, TRBD2 (7 bases). V was shortened by 3 bases and J by 8 bases, with 11 bases between the two germline ends. CDR1 and CDR2 from the germline V gene are SQVTM and ANQGSEA. The CDR3 extends over 12 amino acids. CDR3 loop: CSVEGGPHEQFF. CDR3 bases: TGCAGCGTTGAGGGGGGGCCTCATGAGCAGTTCTTC.

This chain uses TRBV20-1 with TRBJ1-3; no clear D gene. The ends were cut back, 2 bases at V and 5 bases at J, with 7 bases in the middle. This CDR3 has 12 amino acids. The V gene's germline CDR1 is DFQATT and CDR2 SNEGSKA (reference sequence). CDR3 DNA: TGCAGTGCTAGAACCGGGAGAAACACCATATATTTT. It encodes CSARTGRNTIYF.

The CDR3: CASSQGERGGRDTQYF. The DNA for the CDR3 is TGCGCCAGCAGCCAAGGCGAGCGGGGGGGTCGGGATACGCAGTATTTT. This chain uses TRBV4-3 with TRBJ2-3; 10 nucleotides match TRBD2. V trimming: 1 base; J trimming: 6 bases; junction bases outside the gene matches: 7. The germline V gene encodes CDR1 LGHNA and CDR2 YSLEER. CDR3 length equals 16 residues.

This chain links TRBV4-3 with TRBJ2-1; a weak D match, TRBD1 (7 bases). The better agreement between TRBJ2-7 and the DNA end casts doubt on the J call. This CDR3 is built from 19 residues. CDR1 is LGHNA and CDR2 is YSLEER in the germline V gene. The CDR3 here is CASSLVWVRGVDFRYEQYF. In nucleotides, the CDR3 is TGCGCCAGCAGCCTTGTATGGGTCAGGGGGGTGGATTTTCGCTACGAGCAGTACTTC.

The V gene is TRBV11-2, the J gene TRBJ2-4; TRBD1 matches at 8 bases. CDR3 length equals 13 residues. Germline CDR1 SGHAT, CDR2 FQNNGV. V gave up 5 bases and J gave up 13 bases; unmatched junction bases: 10. The CDR3 sequence is CASSHLDREEQYF. In nucleotides, the CDR3 is TGTGCCAGCAGCCATCTGGACAGGGAGGAGCAGTACTTC.

The V gene is TRBV12-3 or TRBV12-4, the J gene TRBJ1-6, with 8 bases identical to TRBD1. V shed 3 bases, J shed 7 bases, and the junction held 2 bases outside the gene matches. The CDR3 spans 14 residues. The CDR3 region is CASSFTGGNSPLHF. The CDR3 region has the DNA TGTGCCAGCAGTTTCACAGGGGGAAATTCACCCCTCCACTTT.

This clonotype was observed a few times. The chain combines TRBV3-1 with TRBJ2-1; 10 positions match TRBD2. Germline trimming cut 4 bases from V and 12 bases from J; bases unmatched to any gene: 6. CDR1 and CDR2 (germline): LGHDT, YNNKEL (reference sequence). The CDR3 is 13 amino acids. The CDR3 bases are TGTGCCAGCAGCCGCCAACTAGCGGGATGGCAGTTCTTC. Its translation is CASSRQLAGWQFF.

Only a few counts were recorded for this clonotype. This chain joins TRBV6-5 and TRBJ2-7; tentatively, D is TRBD1 or TRBD2 (5 bases each). There are 12 residues in the CDR3. V was pared by 6 bases and J by 7 bases, with 13 bases between. CDR1 is MNHEY and CDR2 is SVGAGI in the germline V gene. CDR3: CASSPAEGEQYF. DNA for the CDR3: TGTGCCAGCAGCCCCGCCGAGGGGGAGCAGTACTTC.

This clonotype came up once. The V and J genes are TRBV3-1 and TRBJ1-2; 7 nucleotides align to TRBD1. Germline lookup yields CDR1 LGHDT and CDR2 YNNKEL (reference sequence). CDR3 length: 14 residues. V dropped 7 bases and J dropped 5; count of bases not matched to a gene: 10. The CDR3 nucleotides are TGTGCCAGCAACCACAGGGGAGGAGGGTATGGCTACACCTTC. It is translated as CASNHRGGGYGYTF.

The chain carries TRBV10-1 and TRBJ2-6; D uncertain. V lost 2 bases and J 4 bases, leaving 18 bases between the germline ends. Germline V gene sequence: CDR1 WNHNN, CDR2 SYGVQD (reference sequence). This CDR3 contains 18 residues. Here the CDR3 reads CASSEPRGPKAGANVLTF. The CDR3 bases are TGCGCCAGCAGTGAGCCCCGCGGCCCTAAGGCGGGGGCCAACGTCCTGACTTTC.

This clonotype showed up just a few times. The chain uses TRBV5-1 and TRBJ1-1; 7 bases line up with TRBD1. The length of the CDR3 is 12 residues. V gave up 1 base and J gave up 8 bases; unmatched junction bases: 2. The germline CDR1 and CDR2 sequences are SGHRS and YFSETQ. In nucleotides, the CDR3 is TGCGCCAGCAGCTTGTGGGACAGCGAAGCTTTCTTT. Protein: CASSLWDSEAFF. Full variable domain (rest looked up from reference TRBV5-1 and TRBJ1-1): KAGVTQTPRYLIKTRGQQVTLSCSPISGHRSVSWYQQTPGQGLQFLFEYFSETQRNKGNFPGRFSGRQFSNSRSEMNVSTLELGDSALYLCASSLWDSEAFFGQGTRLTVV.

The gene calls are TRBV20-1 and TRBJ1-1; D call uncertain. V lost 0 bases to trimming and J lost 1 base, with 12 bases between them. Germline loops: CDR1 DFQATT, CDR2 SNEGSKA (reference sequence). CDR3 length equals 15 residues. In DNA form, the CDR3 reads TGCAGTGCTAGAGATGTTCGATTTCAGAACACTGAAGCTTTCTTT. It encodes CSARDVRFQNTEAFF.

This chain connects TRBV13 to TRBJ1-6; 9 bases align to TRBD1. The V segment lost 4 bases and the J segment 9 bases; nucleotides outside the gene matches: 10. Germline assignment: CDR1 PRHDT and CDR2 FYEKMQ (reference sequence). The CDR3 is 16 residues long. The CDR3 DNA reads as TGTGCCAGCAGCTCCCCTGGGACAGGGAAAAGTTCACCCCTCCACTTT. Its protein is CASSSPGTGKSSPLHF.